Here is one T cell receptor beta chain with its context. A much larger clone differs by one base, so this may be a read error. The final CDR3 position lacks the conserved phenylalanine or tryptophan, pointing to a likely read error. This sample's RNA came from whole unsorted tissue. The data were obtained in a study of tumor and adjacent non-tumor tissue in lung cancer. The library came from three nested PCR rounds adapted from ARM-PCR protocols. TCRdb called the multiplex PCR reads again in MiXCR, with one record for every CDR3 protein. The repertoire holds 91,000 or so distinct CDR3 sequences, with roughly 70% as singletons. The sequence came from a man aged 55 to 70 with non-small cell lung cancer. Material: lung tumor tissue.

The CDR3 coding sequence is TGTGCCAGCAGCTTGGGTGCTAGCGGGAGTGGGGCAGATACGCAGTATCTT. As protein: CASSLGASGSGADTQYL. The chain links TRBV5-4 to TRBJ2-3, with TRBD2 matching 10 bases. Germline V lookup: CDR1 SGHNT, CDR2 YYREEE (reference sequence). The CDR3 runs to 17 residues. Losses at the gene ends were 0 bases for V and 4 bases for J; bases not matched to a gene: 8.